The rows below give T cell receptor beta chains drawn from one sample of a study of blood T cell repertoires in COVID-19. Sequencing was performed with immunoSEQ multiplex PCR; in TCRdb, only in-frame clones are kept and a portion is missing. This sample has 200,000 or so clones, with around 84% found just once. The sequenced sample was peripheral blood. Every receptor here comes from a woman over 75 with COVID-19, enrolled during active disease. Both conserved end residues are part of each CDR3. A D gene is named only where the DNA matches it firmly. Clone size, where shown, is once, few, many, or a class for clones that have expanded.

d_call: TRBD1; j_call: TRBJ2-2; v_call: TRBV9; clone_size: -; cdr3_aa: CASSLTDRGTTGELFF; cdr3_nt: TGTGCCAGCAGCCTGACGGACAGGGGGACCACCGGGGAGCTGTTTTTT
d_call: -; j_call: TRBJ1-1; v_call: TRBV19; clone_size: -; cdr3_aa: CASSIVTGNTEAFF; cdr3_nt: TGTGCCAGTAGTATAGTTACAGGGAACACTGAAGCTTTCTTT
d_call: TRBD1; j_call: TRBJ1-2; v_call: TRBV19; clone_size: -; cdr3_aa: CASSRGAGGNYGYTF; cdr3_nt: TGTGCCAGTAGCCGTGGGGCAGGGGGGAACTATGGCTACACCTTC
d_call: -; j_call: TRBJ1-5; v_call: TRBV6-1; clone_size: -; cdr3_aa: CASSEREGLGNQPQHF; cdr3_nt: TGTGCCAGCAGTGAAAGGGAGGGGCTTGGCAATCAGCCCCAGCATTTT
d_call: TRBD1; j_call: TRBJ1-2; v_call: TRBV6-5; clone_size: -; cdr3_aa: CASTLAGGIYGYTF; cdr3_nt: TGTGCCAGCACCCTGGCAGGGGGCATCTATGGCTACACCTTC
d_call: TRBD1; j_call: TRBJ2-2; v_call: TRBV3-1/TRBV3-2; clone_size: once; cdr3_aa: CASSRRTGGDTGELFF; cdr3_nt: TGTGCCAGCAGCCGCAGGACAGGGGGGGACACCGGGGAGCTGTTTTTT
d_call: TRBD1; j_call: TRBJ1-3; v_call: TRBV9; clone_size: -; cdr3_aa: CASSVRQGAGNTIYF; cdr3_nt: TGTGCCAGCAGCGTACGGCAGGGGGCTGGAAACACCATATATTTT
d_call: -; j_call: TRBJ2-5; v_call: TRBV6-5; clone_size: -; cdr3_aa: CASTNLKGNEETQYF; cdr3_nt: TGTGCCAGCACTAATCTTAAGGGGAATGAAGAGACCCAGTACTTC
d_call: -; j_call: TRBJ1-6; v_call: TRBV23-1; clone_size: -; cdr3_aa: CASSQSLPKSSPLHF; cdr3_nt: TGCGCCAGCAGTCAGTCACTTCCGAAGAGTTCACCCCTCCACTTT
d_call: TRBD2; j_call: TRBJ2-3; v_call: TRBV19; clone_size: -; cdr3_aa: CASSTSGGQTDTQYF; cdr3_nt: TGTGCCAGTAGTACCAGCGGGGGACAAACAGATACGCAGTATTTT
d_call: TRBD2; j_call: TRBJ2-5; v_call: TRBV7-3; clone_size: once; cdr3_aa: CASSLGLAETQYF; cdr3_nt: TGTGCCAGCAGCCTCGGACTAGCCGAGACCCAGTACTTC
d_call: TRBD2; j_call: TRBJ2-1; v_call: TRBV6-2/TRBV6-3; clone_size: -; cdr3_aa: CASSYRLRGLAHNEQFF; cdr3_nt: TGTGCCAGCAGTTATCGCCTGAGAGGACTAGCTCACAATGAGCAGTTCTTC
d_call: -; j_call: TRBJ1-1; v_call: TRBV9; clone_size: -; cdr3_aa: CASSTTGQKLMNTEAFF; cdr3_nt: TGTGCCAGCAGCACCACCGGACAGAAACTCATGAACACTGAAGCTTTCTTT
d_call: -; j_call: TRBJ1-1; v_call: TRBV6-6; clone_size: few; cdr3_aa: CASSYSGGTEAFF; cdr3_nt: TGTGCCAGCAGTTACTCGGGGGGCACTGAAGCTTTCTTT
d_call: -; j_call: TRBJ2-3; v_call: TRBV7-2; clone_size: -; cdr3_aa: CASSFRGDTQYF; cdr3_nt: TGTGCCAGCAGCTTTAGGGGTGATACGCAGTATTTT
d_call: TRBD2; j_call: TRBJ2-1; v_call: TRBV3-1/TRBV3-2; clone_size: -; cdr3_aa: CASSHTRGGSYNEQFF; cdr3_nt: TGTGCCAGCAGCCATACGCGGGGGGGCTCCTACAATGAGCAGTTCTTC
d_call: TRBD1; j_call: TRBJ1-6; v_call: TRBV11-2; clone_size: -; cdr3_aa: CASSFRGQDNSPLHF; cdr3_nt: TGTGCCAGCAGCTTCAGGGGGCAAGATAATTCACCCCTCCACTTT
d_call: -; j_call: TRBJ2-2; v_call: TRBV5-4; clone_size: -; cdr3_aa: CASSDSRANTGELFF; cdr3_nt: TGTGCCAGCAGCGACTCCCGGGCGAACACCGGGGAGCTGTTTTTT
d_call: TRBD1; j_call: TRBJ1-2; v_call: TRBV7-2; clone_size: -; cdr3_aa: CASSSDRGKGYTF; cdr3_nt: TGTGCCAGCAGCTCTGACAGGGGGAAAGGCTACACCTTC
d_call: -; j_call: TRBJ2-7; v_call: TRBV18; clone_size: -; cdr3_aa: CASSPGQLQEQYF; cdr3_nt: TGTGCCAGCTCACCGGGGCAGCTTCAGGAGCAGTACTTC
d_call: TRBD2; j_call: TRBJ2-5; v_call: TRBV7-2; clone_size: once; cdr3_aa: CASSRGGGPQETQYF; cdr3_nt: TGTGCCAGCAGCCGGGGGGGCGGACCCCAAGAGACCCAGTACTTC
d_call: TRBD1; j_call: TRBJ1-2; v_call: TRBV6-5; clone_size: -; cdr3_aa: CASRDPGQIYGYTF; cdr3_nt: TGTGCCAGCAGGGATCCGGGACAGATCTATGGCTACACCTTC
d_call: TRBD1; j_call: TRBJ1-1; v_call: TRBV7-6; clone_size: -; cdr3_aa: CASSLWTGYESGSTEAFF; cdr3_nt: TGTGCCAGCAGCTTGTGGACAGGGTATGAGTCGGGTAGCACTGAAGCTTTCTTT
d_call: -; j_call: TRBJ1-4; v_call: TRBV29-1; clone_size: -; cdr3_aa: CSVEDLTATNEKLFF; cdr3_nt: TGCAGCGTTGAAGACCTAACTGCAACTAATGAAAAACTGTTTTTT
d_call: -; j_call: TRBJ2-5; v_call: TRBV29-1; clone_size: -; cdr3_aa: CSVVGGLSVAQYF; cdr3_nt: TGCAGCGTTGTCGGGGGACTTTCGGTGGCCCAGTACTTC
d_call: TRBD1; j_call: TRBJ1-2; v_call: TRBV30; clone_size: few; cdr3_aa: CAWAGRDRAGDYGYTF; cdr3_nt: TGTGCCTGGGCCGGACGGGACAGGGCAGGAGACTATGGCTACACCTTC
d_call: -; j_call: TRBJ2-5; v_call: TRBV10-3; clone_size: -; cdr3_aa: CAISAASEETQYF; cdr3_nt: TGTGCCATCAGTGCGGCTAGCGAGGAGACCCAGTACTTC
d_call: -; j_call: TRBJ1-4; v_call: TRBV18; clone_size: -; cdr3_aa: CASSPRTHTGATNEKLFF; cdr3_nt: TGTGCCAGCTCACCCAGGACCCACACGGGAGCAACTAATGAAAAACTGTTTTTT
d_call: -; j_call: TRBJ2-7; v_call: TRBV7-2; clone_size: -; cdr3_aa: CASSGGRYSYEQYF; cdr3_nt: TGTGCCAGCAGTGGCGGGCGATACTCCTACGAGCAGTACTTC
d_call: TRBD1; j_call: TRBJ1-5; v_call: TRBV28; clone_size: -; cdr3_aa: CASSRDAGGNSNQPQHF; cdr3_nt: TGTGCCAGCAGTAGGGACGCAGGGGGGAATAGCAATCAGCCCCAGCATTTT
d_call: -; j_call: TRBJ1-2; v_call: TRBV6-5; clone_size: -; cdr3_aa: CASSYSEGPDYGYTF; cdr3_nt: TGTGCCAGCAGTTACTCGGAGGGGCCAGATTATGGCTACACCTTC
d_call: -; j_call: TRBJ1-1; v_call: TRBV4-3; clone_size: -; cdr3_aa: CASSQKDRLNTEAFF; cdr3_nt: TGCGCCAGCAGCCAAAAGGACAGACTGAACACTGAAGCTTTCTTT
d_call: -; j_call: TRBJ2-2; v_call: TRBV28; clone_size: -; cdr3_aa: CASSWGGPNTGELFF; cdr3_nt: TGTGCCAGCTCTTGGGGCGGCCCGAACACCGGGGAGCTGTTTTTT
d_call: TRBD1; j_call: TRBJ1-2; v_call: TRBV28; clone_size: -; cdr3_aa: CASSSTGRDYGYTF; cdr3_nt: TGTGCCAGCAGTTCGACAGGGCGGGACTATGGCTACACCTTC
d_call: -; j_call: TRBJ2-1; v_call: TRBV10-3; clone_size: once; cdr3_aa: CATQNGGPVSYNEQFF; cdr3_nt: TGTGCCACACAGAACGGGGGGCCTGTATCCTACAATGAGCAGTTCTTC